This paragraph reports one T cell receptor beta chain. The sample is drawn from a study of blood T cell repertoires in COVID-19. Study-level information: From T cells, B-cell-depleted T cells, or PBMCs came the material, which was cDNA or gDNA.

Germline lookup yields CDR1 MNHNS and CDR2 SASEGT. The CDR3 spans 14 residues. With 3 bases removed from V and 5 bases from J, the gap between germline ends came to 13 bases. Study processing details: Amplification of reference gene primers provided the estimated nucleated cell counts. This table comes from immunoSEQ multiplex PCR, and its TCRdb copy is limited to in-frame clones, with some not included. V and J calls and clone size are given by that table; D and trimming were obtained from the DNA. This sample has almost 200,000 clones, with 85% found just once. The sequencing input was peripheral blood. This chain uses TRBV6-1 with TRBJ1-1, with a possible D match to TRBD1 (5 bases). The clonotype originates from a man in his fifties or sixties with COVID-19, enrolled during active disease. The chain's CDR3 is CASSEEGSVTEAFF. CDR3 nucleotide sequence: TGTGCCAGCAGTGAGGAGGGGAGTGTAACTGAAGCTTTCTTT.